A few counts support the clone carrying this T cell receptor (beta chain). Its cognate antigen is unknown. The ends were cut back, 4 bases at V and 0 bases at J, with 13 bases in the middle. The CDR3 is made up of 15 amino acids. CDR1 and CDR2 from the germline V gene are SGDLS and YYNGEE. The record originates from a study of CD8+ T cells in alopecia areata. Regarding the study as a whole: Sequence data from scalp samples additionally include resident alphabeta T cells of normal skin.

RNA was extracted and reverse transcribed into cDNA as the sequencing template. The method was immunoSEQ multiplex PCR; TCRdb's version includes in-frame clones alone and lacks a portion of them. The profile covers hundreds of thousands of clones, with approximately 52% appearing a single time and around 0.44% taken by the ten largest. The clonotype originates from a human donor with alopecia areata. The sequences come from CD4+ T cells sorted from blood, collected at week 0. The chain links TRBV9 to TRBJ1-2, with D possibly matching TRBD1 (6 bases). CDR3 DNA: TGTGCCAGCAGCCCCTGGGACACGACTAACTATGGCTACACCTTC. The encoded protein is CASSPWDTTNYGYTF.